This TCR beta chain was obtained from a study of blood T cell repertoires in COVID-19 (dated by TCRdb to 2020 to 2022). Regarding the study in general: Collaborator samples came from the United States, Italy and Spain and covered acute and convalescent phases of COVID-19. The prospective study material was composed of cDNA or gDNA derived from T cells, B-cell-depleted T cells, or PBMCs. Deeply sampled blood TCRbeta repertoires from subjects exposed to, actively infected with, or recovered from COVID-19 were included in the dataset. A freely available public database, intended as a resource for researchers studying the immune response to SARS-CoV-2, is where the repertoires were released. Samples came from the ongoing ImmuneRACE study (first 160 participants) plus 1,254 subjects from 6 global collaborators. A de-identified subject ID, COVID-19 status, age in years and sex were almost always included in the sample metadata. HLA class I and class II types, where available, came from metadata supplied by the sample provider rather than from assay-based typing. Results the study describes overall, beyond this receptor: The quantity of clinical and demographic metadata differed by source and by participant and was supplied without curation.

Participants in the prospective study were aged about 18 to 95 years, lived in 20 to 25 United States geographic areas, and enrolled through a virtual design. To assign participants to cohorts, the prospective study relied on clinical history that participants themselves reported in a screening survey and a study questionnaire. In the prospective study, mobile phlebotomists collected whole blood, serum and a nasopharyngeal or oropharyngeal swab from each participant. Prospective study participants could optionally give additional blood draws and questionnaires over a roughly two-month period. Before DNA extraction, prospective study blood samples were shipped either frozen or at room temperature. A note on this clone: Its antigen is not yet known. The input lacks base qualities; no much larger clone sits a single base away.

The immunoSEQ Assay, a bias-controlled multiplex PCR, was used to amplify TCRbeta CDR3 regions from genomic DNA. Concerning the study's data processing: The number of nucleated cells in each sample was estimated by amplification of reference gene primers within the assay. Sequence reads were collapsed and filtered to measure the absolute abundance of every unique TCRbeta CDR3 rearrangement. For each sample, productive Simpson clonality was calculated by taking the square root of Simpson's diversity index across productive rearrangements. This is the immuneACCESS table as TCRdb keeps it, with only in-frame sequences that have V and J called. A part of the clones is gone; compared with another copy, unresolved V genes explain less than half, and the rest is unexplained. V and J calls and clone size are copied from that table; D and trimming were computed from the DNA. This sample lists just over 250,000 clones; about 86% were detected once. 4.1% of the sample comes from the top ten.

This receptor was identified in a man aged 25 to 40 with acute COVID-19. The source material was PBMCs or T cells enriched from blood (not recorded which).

The CDR3: CASSLVGRGHYNEQFF. The DNA sequence follows: TGTGCCAGCAGCTTAGTGGGTAGGGGCCACTACAATGAGCAGTTCTTC. The chain joins TRBV11-3 to TRBJ2-1; a weak D assignment points to TRBD1 (5 bases agree). V is pared back by 1 base and J by 3 bases, with 13 bases lying between the germline termini. Its CDR3 holds 16 amino acids, cysteine through phenylalanine. Of the read, only the CDR3 DNA is kept; its 48 bases are in frame from base 1. CDR1 SGHNT and CDR2 YENEEA were looked up in the germline V gene.